The clone carrying this T cell receptor (beta chain) has ten or more counts. The antigen remains undetermined. The source of the sample is a study of glioma-infiltrating T cells. Using RNA template, CDR3s of TCR alpha and beta were amplified with iRepertoire arm-PCR. Tissue mRNA or PBMC total RNA, about 90-400 ng, went into one-step reverse transcription and amplification. TCRdb independently ran MiXCR on the multiplex PCR reads; one entry per CDR3 protein. Among about 3,900 distinct CDR3 sequences, about a third were seen once, and the ten largest hold 26%. The CDR3 covers 12 residues. V was pared by 6 bases and J by 5 bases, with 0 bases of the junction left unmatched. Germline V gives CDR1 SNHLY, CDR2 FYNNEI. Overall study results and limits: Very few CDR3 sequences were shared between tissue and blood. Above-expected tissue-blood divergence occurred in all gliomas, most in low-grade ones.

The chain links TRBV2 to TRBJ2-2, with 7 positions matching TRBD1. Sequenced: glioma tissue, nonneoplastic brain tissue, or PBMCs (not recorded which). The clonotype comes from a human donor with low-grade glioma or glioblastoma, undergoing nonglioma brain surgery, or in good health (not recorded which). The CDR3 reads CASRTGTGELFF. The CDR3 DNA reads as TGTGCCAGCAGGACAGGGACCGGGGAGCTGTTTTTT.